One sample yielded the 30 T cell receptor beta chains listed below, sequenced in a study of shared clonotypes between healthy human individuals. TCRdb's copy holds only in-frame clones and misses some; the assay was immunoSEQ multiplex PCR. The sample carries 2 million to 3 million clones, 80% to 95% recorded once. The specimen sequenced was naive CD4+ T cells from PBMCs. Subset of the sample: CD45RA+ positively selected. Receptor source: a man in his late teens or twenties in good health. Some clones in this sample may be carry-over from other donors' samples.

V is TRBV7-7 and J is TRBJ2-2, with 15 nucleotides matching TRBD2. Trimming at V came to 5 bases and at J to 6 bases, leaving 4 bases not matched to a gene. Germline values: CDR1 SSHAT, CDR2 FNYEAQ (reference sequence). The CDR3 extends over 16 amino acids. The CDR3 protein is CASSPGLAGGAGELFF. The CDR3 DNA reads TGTGCCAGCAGCCCAGGACTAGCGGGAGGGGCCGGGGAGCTGTTTTTT.

This clone has only one observation. The J gene is TRBJ2-7, the V gene TRBV7-9; D is undetermined. V was shortened by 2 bases and J by 4 bases, with 9 bases between the two germline ends. The germline gives CDR1 SEHNR, CDR2 FQNEAQ (reference sequence). This CDR3 spans 13 amino acids. CDR3 DNA sequence: TGTGCCAGCAGCTTAAGGGCAGAATACGAGCAGTACTTC. Amino acid sequence: CASSLRAEYEQYF.

Points on this clone: At the DNA level, this CDR3 is encoded by other sequences in the same sample as well. The chain recombines TRBV5-1 with TRBJ2-7; 9 bases are shared with TRBD1. CDR1 is SGHRS and CDR2 is YFSETQ in the germline V gene. This CDR3 is built from 13 residues. V lost 4 bases to trimming and J lost 6 bases; unmatched junction nucleotides: 5. CDR3 residues: CASSRGQGGEQYF. Written as DNA, the CDR3 is TGCGCCAGCAGCCGGGGACAGGGCGGCGAGCAGTACTTC.

J is TRBJ2-5 and V is TRBV27; 10 bases fit TRBD2. Germline CDR1 reads MNHEY; CDR2 reads SMNVEV (reference sequence). This CDR3 comprises 14 residues. The trim removed 5 bases at V and 5 bases at J, leaving 5 bases unmatched. The CDR3 DNA follows: TGTGCCAGCAGTGCCCGAGCGGGAGGGGAGACCCAGTACTTC. This translates into CASSARAGGETQYF.

The gene calls are TRBV28 and TRBJ2-5, with a tentative D call TRBD2 (5 bases). CDR1 and CDR2 (germline): MDHEN, SYDVKM. V shed 6 bases and J shed 7 bases, with 9 bases lying between them. The CDR3 contains 11 residues. CDR3 sequence: CASSLEGTQYF. The CDR3 region has the DNA TGTGCCAGCAGCTTAGAGGGGACCCAGTACTTC.

This clone was observed once. Other DNA sequences from this sample encode an identical CDR3 as well. The genes are TRBV9 and TRBJ2-3; D is undetermined. Per the germline V gene, CDR1 is SGDLS and CDR2 is YYNGEE. V lost 3 bases and J 3 bases, leaving 5 bases between the germline ends. The CDR3 length is 12 residues. CDR3 bases: TGTGCCAGCAGCGCCACTACAGATACGCAGTATTTT. Its protein is CASSATTDTQYF. The whole variable domain, filled in from reference TRBV9 and TRBJ2-3, reads DSGVTQTPKHLITATGQRVTLRCSPRSGDLSVYWYQQSLDQGLQFLIQYYNGEERAKGNILERFSAQQFPDLHSELNLSSLELGDSALYFCASSATTDTQYFGPGTRLTVL.

On this clone: Other DNA sequences from this sample encode an identical CDR3 as well. The chain uses TRBV28 and TRBJ2-7, with 10 bases that match TRBD2. From germline, CDR1 is MDHEN and CDR2 SYDVKM. V lost 2 bases and J lost 3; bases outside the gene matches: 4. The CDR3 has 15 amino acids. The CDR3 loop is CASSLGASGSYEQYF. The CDR3 DNA reads TGTGCCAGCAGTTTAGGCGCTAGCGGGAGCTACGAGCAGTACTTC.

The chain is built from TRBV14 and TRBJ2-7, with D uncertain. The CDR3 loop spans 13 amino acids. Germline V gene lookup returns CDR1 SGHDN and CDR2 FVKESK. Trimming took 4 bases from V and 7 from J, leaving 14 bases between them. CDR3 protein: CASSPTPLGEQYF. CDR3 bases: TGTGCCAGCAGCCCGACACCACTGGGAGAGCAGTACTTC.

This chain connects TRBV7-2 to TRBJ1-1, with D hard to call. Per the germline V gene, CDR1 is SGHTA and CDR2 is FQGNSA. V was pared by 5 bases and J by 0 bases, with 22 bases between. CDR3 length: 18 residues. The CDR3 DNA reads TGTGCCAGCAGCATCACCATCGGGTTGCGCGATGTGAACACTGAAGCTTTCTTT. It translates to CASSITIGLRDVNTEAFF.

V and J are TRBV6-1 and TRBJ1-2; the D is unclear. The CDR3 covers 13 residues. The V gene lost 1 base and the J gene lost 4 bases, with 7 bases spanning the gap. In germline, CDR1 is MNHNS, CDR2 SASEGT. DNA of the CDR3: TGTGCCAGCAGTGAAGTGTACAGCTATGGCTACACCTTC. Residues: CASSEVYSYGYTF.

This chain joins TRBV27 and TRBJ1-2, with TRBD1 as a possible D gene (5 bases). This CDR3 comprises 12 residues. The ends were cut back, 6 bases at V and 7 bases at J, with 12 bases in the middle. Germline V gives CDR1 MNHEY, CDR2 SMNVEV (reference sequence). CDR3 nucleotides: TGTGCCAGCAGCCCAGGGACGGCTGGCTACACCTTC. Its protein is CASSPGTAGYTF.

The V gene is TRBV19, the J gene TRBJ1-1, with a tentative D call TRBD1 (5 bases). V was clipped by 5 bases and J by 7 bases, with 11 bases between them. This CDR3 spans 12 amino acids. CDR1 is LNHDA, CDR2 SQIVND, per germline (reference sequence). Written as DNA, the CDR3 is TGTGCCAGTAGTTGGGGGGGTCTTGAAGCTTTCTTT. It translates to CASSWGGLEAFF.

The V call is TRBV28, the J call TRBJ1-5; D is ambiguous. Trimming left V 5 bases short and J 11 bases short, with 16 bases between. The germline gives CDR1 MDHEN, CDR2 SYDVKM. This CDR3 contains 13 residues. The CDR3 reads CASSVESDRSQHF. The CDR3 nucleotides read TGTGCCAGCAGTGTGGAGTCCGACCGGTCCCAGCATTTT.

The chain employs TRBV5-5 and TRBJ2-7, with D tentatively TRBD2 (7 bases). Germline CDR1 SGHKS, CDR2 YYEKEE (reference sequence). The CDR3 covers 15 residues. Trimming stripped 4 bases from V and 2 bases from J, with 16 bases between. For the CDR3, the DNA is TGTGCCAGCAGCCTGGGGGGGCCCATACCCTACGAGCAGTACTTC. Translating it yields CASSLGGPIPYEQYF.

This chain links TRBV10-3 with TRBJ1-5; TRBD1 matches at 8 bases. V was pared by 6 bases and J by 0 bases, with 4 bases of the junction left unmatched. Germline V gene data show CDR1 as ENHRY and CDR2 as SYGVKD. The CDR3 has 15 residues. For the CDR3, the DNA is TGTGCCATCAGGATGGACAGGGTTAGCAATCAGCCCCAGCATTTT. Its protein is CAIRMDRVSNQPQHF.

A remark on this clone: Other nucleotide sequences from this sample produce the same CDR3. The chain links TRBV7-2 to TRBJ1-1, with 7 bases lining up with TRBD1. Trimming cost V 0 bases and J 0 bases; bases outside gene matches: 1. The length of the CDR3 is 15 residues. From germline, CDR1 is SGHTA and CDR2 FQGNSA. CDR3 region: CASSLAGQLNTEAFF. For the CDR3, the DNA is TGTGCCAGCAGCTTAGCGGGACAGCTGAACACTGAAGCTTTCTTT.

The V gene is TRBV9, the J gene TRBJ1-2; TRBD1 might be the D (5 bases). The CDR3 is 13 residues long. Trimming pared 3 bases from V and 9 bases from J, leaving 15 bases between. CDR1 is SGDLS and CDR2 is YYNGEE in the germline V gene. CDR3 in DNA: TGTGCCAGCAGCGCTACAAGGGGTTATCGCTACACCTTC. It codes for CASSATRGYRYTF.

This chain joins TRBV9 and TRBJ2-3; 11 bases agree with TRBD2. The CDR3 spans 17 residues. V gave up 4 bases and J gave up 0 bases; unmatched junction bases: 7. Germline CDR1 is SGDLS and CDR2 is YYNGEE. The CDR3 is CASSLGRTSGSTDTQYF. The DNA for the CDR3 is TGTGCCAGCAGCCTCGGGAGGACTAGCGGGAGCACAGATACGCAGTATTTT.

This rearrangement joins TRBV11-3 to TRBJ1-5; tentatively, D is TRBD1 (5 bases). The CDR3 covers 15 residues. V was trimmed by 6 bases and J by 0 bases, leaving 12 bases between them. Germline V gives CDR1 SGHNT, CDR2 YENEEA. DNA for the CDR3: TGTGCCAGCAGTCGAGGGACGGGTAGCAATCAGCCCCAGCATTTT. It encodes CASSRGTGSNQPQHF.

This rearrangement joins TRBV4-2 to TRBJ1-5; D gene uncertain. This CDR3 has 16 amino acids. Germline V gene lookup returns CDR1 LGHNA and CDR2 YNFKEQ. Trimming took 0 bases from V and 3 from J, leaving 12 bases between them. CDR3 loop: CASSQELATSNQPQHF. In nucleotides, the CDR3 is TGTGCCAGCAGCCAAGAACTCGCCACCTCCAATCAGCCCCAGCATTTT.

About this clone itself: The sample has other DNA sequences that encode this CDR3 too. This chain links TRBV9 with TRBJ2-1; 9 bases are shared with TRBD2. Germline V gene data show CDR1 as SGDLS and CDR2 as YYNGEE. The CDR3 totals 15 residues. V lost 3 bases, J lost 2 bases, and 3 bases stayed unmatched. CDR3 sequence reads: CASSALAGTYNEQFF. The CDR3 DNA reads TGTGCCAGCAGCGCGCTAGCGGGGACCTACAATGAGCAGTTCTTC. The variable domain in full, completed from reference TRBV9 and TRBJ2-1, reads DSGVTQTPKHLITATGQRVTLRCSPRSGDLSVYWYQQSLDQGLQFLIQYYNGEERAKGNILERFSAQQFPDLHSELNLSSLELGDSALYFCASSALAGTYNEQFFGPGTRLTVL.

The chain is built from TRBV7-7 and TRBJ2-1; 7 bases align to TRBD2. V trimming: 3 bases; J trimming: 5 bases; junction bases outside the gene matches: 1. From germline, CDR1 is SSHAT and CDR2 FNYEAQ (reference sequence). This CDR3 is built from 13 residues. The CDR3 DNA reads TGTGCCAGCAGCTTCGGGGGGAACAATGAGCAGTTCTTC. Encoded protein: CASSFGGNNEQFF.

The chain has TRBV29-1 and TRBJ2-1; D unclear. This CDR3 is built from 13 residues. The V gene's germline CDR1 is SQVTM and CDR2 ANQGSEA. Trimming removed 4 bases from V and 0 bases from J, with 7 bases in between. In DNA, the CDR3 is TGCAGCGTTGTTGCCACCTCCTACAATGAGCAGTTCTTC. This encodes CSVVATSYNEQFF.

The chain joins TRBV6-1 to TRBJ1-5; no firm D call. CDR1 MNHNS and CDR2 SASEGT come from the germline V gene. The CDR3 consists of 14 residues. The V end lost 6 bases, the J end lost 0 bases, and 9 bases lay between the germline ends. The CDR3 DNA is TGTGCCAGCAGCTCGGCTAATAGCAATCAGCCCCAGCATTTT. It is translated as CASSSANSNQPQHF.

Comment on this clone: The same CDR3 arises from other DNA sequences in this sample as well. V is TRBV28 and J is TRBJ1-2; D is possibly TRBD1 (5 bases). This CDR3 contains 12 residues. V lost 5 bases, J lost 1 base, and 5 bases lay in between. Germline V gene lookup returns CDR1 MDHEN and CDR2 SYDVKM. The CDR3 bases are TGTGCCAGCAGTCAGGGTAACTATGGCTACACCTTC. Translation: CASSQGNYGYTF.

The chain uses TRBV7-8 and TRBJ1-2, with D possibly being TRBD1 (6 bases). Germline V gene data show CDR1 as SGHVS and CDR2 as FQNEAQ. The CDR3 totals 13 residues. Trimming left V 2 bases short and J 9 bases short, with 13 bases between. CDR3 protein: CASSLSEGGSYTF. The DNA of the CDR3 is TGTGCCAGCAGCTTAAGCGAGGGGGGTAGCTACACCTTC.

This clone was observed once. The chain joins TRBV11-3 to TRBJ2-1; D is unresolved. Germline-derived CDR1 and CDR2 are SGHNT and YENEEA. The CDR3 is 13 residues long. V lost 0 bases and J 10 bases, leaving 10 bases between the germline ends. DNA for the CDR3: TGTGCCAGCAGCTTAGATCGGGCGGAAGAGCAGTTCTTC. Translated, it gives CASSLDRAEEQFF.

This chain connects TRBV28 to TRBJ1-5, with a weak D call TRBD1 (5 bases). The CDR3 runs to 13 residues. Germline V gives CDR1 MDHEN, CDR2 SYDVKM. V dropped 6 bases and J dropped 5 bases, with 11 bases sitting between them. The DNA for the CDR3 is TGTGCCAGCAGGGTAGGGGTCCATCAGCCCCAGCATTTT. The encoded protein is CASRVGVHQPQHF.

Remarks on this clone: Other DNA sequences in this specimen translate into the identical CDR3. The CDR3 loop reads CASSFRGRSNEQFF. CDR3 DNA sequence: TGTGCCAGCAGTTTCCGCGGGAGGAGCAATGAGCAGTTCTTC. This chain links TRBV28 with TRBJ2-1, with 8 bases that match TRBD2. Germline CDR1 and CDR2: MDHEN and SYDVKM. This CDR3 is 14 amino acids long. V trimming: 3 bases; J trimming: 6 bases; junction bases outside the gene matches: 4.

This chain links TRBV6-5 with TRBJ2-5, with TRBD1 identical over 9 bases. V lost 2 bases and J lost 5; bases outside the gene matches: 9. Germline CDR1 reads MNHEY; CDR2 reads SVGAGI. The CDR3 contains 16 residues. CDR3 coding DNA: TGTGCCAGCAGTTACCTGCGGACAGGGGTAAAGGAGACCCAGTACTTC. It translates to CASSYLRTGVKETQYF.